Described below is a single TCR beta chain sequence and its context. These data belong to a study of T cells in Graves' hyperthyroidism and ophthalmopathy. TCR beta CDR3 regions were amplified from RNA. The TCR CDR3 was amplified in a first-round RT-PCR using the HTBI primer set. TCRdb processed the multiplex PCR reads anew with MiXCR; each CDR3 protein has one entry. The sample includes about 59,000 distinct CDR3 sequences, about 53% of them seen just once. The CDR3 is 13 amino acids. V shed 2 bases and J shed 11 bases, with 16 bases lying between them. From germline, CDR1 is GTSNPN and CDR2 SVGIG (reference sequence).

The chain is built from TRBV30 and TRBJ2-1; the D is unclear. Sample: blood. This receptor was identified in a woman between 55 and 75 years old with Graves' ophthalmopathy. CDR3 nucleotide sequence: TGTGCCTGGAGTAGACTCAAGGACGATCAGCAGTTCTTC. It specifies CAWSRLKDDQQFF.